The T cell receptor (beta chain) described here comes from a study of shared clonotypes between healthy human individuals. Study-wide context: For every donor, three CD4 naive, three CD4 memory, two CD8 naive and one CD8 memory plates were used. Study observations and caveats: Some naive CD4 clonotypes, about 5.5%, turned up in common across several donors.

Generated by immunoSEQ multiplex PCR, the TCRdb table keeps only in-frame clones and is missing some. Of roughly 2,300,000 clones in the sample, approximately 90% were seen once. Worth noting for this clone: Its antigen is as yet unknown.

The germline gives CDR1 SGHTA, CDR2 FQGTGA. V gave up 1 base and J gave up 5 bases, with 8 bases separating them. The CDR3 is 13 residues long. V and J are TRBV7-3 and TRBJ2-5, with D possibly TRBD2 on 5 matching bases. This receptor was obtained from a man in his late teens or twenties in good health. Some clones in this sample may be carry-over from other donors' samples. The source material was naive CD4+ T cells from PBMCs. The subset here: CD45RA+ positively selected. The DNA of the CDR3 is TGTGCCAGCAGCTTAATCGGCGGGGAGACCCAGTACTTC. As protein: CASSLIGGETQYF. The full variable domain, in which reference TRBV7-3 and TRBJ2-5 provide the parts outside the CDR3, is GAGVSQTPSNKVTEKGKYVELRCDPISGHTALYWYRQSLGQGPEFLIYFQGTGAADDSGLPNDRFFAVRPEGSVSTLKIQRTERGDSAVYLCASSLIGGETQYFGPGTRLLVL.